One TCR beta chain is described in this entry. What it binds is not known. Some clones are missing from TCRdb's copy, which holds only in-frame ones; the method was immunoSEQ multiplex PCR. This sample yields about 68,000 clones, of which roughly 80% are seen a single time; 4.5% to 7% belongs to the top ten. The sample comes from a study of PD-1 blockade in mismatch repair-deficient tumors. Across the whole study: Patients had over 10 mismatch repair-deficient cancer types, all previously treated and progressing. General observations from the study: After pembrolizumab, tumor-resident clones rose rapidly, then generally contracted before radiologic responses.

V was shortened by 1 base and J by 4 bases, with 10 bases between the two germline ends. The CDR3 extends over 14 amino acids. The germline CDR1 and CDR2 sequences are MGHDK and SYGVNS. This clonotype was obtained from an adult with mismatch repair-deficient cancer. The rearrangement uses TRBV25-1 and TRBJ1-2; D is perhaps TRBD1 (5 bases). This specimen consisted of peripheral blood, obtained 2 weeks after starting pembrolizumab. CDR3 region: CASSELYRTYGYTF. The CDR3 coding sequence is TGTGCCAGCAGTGAATTGTACAGGACCTATGGCTACACCTTC.